This T cell receptor (beta chain) is drawn from a study of blood T cell repertoires in COVID-19. Study-wide background: Specimens from acute and convalescent COVID-19 originated in the United States, Italy and Spain. Nucleic acid was either cDNA or gDNA, and it came from T cells, B-cell-depleted T cells, or PBMCs.

As originally analysed: For nucleated cells, counts were estimated from reference gene primer amplification. Clones were sequenced by immunoSEQ multiplex PCR, and TCRdb holds only the in-frame ones, with some missing. The V and J calls and clone size were taken over from that table, and D and trimming were inferred from the DNA. The repertoire holds over 90,000 clones, with over 85% as singletons. After removal of 5 bases from V and 5 bases from J, the junction contained 8 bases not matched to a gene. CDR1 and CDR2 from the germline V gene are MGHRA and YSYEKL. This CDR3 has 14 amino acids. Patients at the Seattle site were enrolled during active infection and followed longitudinally.

The sample consisted of peripheral blood. The J gene is TRBJ1-2, the V gene TRBV4-1; TRBD1 aligns across 7 bases. The receptor was isolated from a woman aged 50 to 60 with COVID-19, enrolled during active disease. CDR3 protein: CASSYPGQRYGYTF. CDR3 bases: TGCGCCAGCAGCTACCCGGGACAGAGATATGGCTACACCTTC.